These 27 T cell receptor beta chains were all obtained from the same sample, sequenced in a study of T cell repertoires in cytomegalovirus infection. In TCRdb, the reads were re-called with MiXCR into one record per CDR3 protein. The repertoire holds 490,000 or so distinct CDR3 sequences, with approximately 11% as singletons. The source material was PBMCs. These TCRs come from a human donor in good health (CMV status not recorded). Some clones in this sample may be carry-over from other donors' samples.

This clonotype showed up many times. The CDR3 coding sequence is TGCGCCAGCAGCTTGGCCGACGGAAATGAGCAGTTCTTC. It specifies CASSLADGNEQFF. This rearrangement joins TRBV5-1 to TRBJ2-1; D unclear. V was pared by 0 bases and J by 7 bases, with 8 bases between. The germline V gene has CDR1 SGHRS and CDR2 YFSETQ. The CDR3 totals 13 residues.

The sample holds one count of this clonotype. The DNA for the CDR3 is TGCAGCGTTGTAAGAGGGTTCGCCTACAATGAGCAGTTCTTC. It codes for CSVVRGFAYNEQFF. This chain links TRBV29-1 with TRBJ2-1; possibly TRBD2 for D (5 bases). CDR1 SQVTM and CDR2 ANQGSEA come from the germline V gene. Trimming shortened V by 4 bases and J by 2 bases, and 12 bases separated the two germline ends. The CDR3 runs 14 residues.

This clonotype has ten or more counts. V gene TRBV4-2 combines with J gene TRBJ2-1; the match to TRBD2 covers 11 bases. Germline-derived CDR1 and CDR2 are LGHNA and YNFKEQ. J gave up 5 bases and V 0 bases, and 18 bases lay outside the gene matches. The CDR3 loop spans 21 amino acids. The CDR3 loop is CASSQDGWVAGGRIIDNEQFF. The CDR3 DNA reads TGTGCCAGCAGCCAAGATGGATGGGTAGCGGGGGGGCGTATTATAGACAATGAGCAGTTCTTC.

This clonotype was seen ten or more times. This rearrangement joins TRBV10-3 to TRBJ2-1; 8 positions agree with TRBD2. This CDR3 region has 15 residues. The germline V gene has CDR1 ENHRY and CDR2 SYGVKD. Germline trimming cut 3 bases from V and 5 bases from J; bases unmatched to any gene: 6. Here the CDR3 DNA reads TGTGCCATCAGTGACGGCGGGAGGTCTCACAATGAGCAGTTCTTC. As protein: CAISDGGRSHNEQFF.

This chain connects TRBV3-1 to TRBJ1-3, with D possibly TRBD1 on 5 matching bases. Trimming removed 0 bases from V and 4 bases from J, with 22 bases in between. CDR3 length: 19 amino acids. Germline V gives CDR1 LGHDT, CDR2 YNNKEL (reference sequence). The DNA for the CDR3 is TGTGCCAGCAGCCAAGAATACGGGACGAGCTATGAAGTCGGAAACACCATATATTTT. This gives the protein CASSQEYGTSYEVGNTIYF.

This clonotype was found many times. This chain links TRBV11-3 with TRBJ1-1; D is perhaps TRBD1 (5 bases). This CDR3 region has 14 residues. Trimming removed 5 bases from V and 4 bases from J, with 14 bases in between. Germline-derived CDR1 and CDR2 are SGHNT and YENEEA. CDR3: CASSPDSGSTEAFF. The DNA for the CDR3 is TGTGCCAGCAGCCCCGACAGCGGTAGCACTGAAGCTTTCTTT.

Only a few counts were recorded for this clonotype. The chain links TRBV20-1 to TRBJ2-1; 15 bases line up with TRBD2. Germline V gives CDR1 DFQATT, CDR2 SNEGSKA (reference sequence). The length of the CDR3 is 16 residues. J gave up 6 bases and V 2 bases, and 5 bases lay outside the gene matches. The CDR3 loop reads CSARLPGLAGGNEQFF. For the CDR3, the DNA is TGCAGTGCTAGATTACCGGGACTAGCGGGAGGCAATGAGCAGTTCTTC.

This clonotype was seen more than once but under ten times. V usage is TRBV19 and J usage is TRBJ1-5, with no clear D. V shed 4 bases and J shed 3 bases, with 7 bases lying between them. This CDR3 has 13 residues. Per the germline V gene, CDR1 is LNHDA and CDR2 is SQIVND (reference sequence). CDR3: CASSKYANQPQHF. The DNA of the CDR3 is TGTGCCAGTAGTAAATACGCCAATCAGCCCCAGCATTTT.

Here the CDR3 reads CATSSGTASTDTQYF. CDR3 coding DNA: TGTGCCACCTCGTCAGGGACGGCTAGCACAGATACGCAGTATTTT. The rearrangement links TRBV19 to TRBJ2-3; either TRBD1 or TRBD2 may fit D (5 bases each). The CDR3 is made up of 15 amino acids. The germline CDR1 and CDR2 sequences are LNHDA and SQIVND (reference sequence). The V end was cut by 10 bases, the J end by 0 bases, with 17 bases between.

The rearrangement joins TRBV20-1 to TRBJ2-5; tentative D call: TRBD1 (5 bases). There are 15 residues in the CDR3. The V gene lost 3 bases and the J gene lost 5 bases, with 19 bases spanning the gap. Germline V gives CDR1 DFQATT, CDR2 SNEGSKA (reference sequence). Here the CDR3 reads CSASFPAQGEETQYF. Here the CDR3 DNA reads TGCAGTGCTAGCTTTCCTGCGCAGGGTGAGGAGACCCAGTACTTC.

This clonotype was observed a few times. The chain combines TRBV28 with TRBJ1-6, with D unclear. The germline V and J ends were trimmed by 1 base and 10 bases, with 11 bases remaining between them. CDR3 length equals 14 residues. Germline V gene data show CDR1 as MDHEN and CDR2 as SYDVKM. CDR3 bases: TGTGCCAGCAGTTTATTGGGTTTAAGCTCACCCCTCCACTTT. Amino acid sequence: CASSLLGLSSPLHF. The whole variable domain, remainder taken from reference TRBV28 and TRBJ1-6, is DVKVTQSSRYLVKRTGEKVFLECVQDMDHENMFWYRQDPGLGLRLIYFSYDVKMKEKGDIPEGYSVSREKKERFSLILESASTNQTSMYLCASSLLGLSSPLHFGNGTRLTVT.

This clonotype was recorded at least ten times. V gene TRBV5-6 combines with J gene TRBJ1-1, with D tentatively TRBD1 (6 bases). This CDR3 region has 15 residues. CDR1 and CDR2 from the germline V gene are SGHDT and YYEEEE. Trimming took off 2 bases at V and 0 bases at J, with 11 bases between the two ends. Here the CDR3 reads CASSFLDRMNTEAFF. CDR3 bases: TGTGCCAGCAGCTTTCTGGACAGAATGAACACTGAAGCTTTCTTT.

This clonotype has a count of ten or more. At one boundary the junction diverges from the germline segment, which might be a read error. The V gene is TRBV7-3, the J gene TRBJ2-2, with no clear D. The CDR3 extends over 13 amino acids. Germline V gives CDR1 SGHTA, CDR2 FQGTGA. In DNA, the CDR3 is TGTGCCAGCAGCCCCACGAACGCCGGGGAGCTGTTTTTT. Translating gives CASSPTNAGELFF.

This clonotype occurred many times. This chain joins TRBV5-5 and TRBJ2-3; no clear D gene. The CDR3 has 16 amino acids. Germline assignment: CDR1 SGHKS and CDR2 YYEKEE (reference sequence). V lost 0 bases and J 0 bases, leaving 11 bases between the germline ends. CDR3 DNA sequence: TGTGCCAGCAGCTTGGGGCCGTCCAAAAGCACAGATACGCAGTATTTT. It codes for CASSLGPSKSTDTQYF.

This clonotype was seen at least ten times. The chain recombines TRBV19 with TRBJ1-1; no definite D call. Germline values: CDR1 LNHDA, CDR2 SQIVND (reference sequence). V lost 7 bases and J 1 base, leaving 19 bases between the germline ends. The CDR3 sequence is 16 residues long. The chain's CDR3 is CASTSRMLMSNTEAFF. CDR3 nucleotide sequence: TGTGCCAGTACATCAAGGATGTTGATGTCGAACACTGAAGCTTTCTTT.

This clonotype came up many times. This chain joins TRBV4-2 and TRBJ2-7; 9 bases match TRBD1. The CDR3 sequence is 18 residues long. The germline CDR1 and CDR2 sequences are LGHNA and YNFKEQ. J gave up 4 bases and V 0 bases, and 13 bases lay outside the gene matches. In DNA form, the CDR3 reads TGTGCCAGCAGCCAAGATCCCGCGCACAGGGGGCGTTTTTACGAGCAGTACTTC. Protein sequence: CASSQDPAHRGRFYEQYF.

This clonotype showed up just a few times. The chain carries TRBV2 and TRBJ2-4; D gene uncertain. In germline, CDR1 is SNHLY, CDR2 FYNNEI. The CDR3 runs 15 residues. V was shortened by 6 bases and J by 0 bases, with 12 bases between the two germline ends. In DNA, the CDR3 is TGTGCCAGCAGGGCGGAACAGATAGCCAAAAACATTCAGTACTTC. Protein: CASRAEQIAKNIQYF.

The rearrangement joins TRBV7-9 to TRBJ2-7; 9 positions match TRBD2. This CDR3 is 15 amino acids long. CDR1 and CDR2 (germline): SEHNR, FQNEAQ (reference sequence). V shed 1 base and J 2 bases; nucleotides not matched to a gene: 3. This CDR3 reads CASSLVAGDAYEQYF. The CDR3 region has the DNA TGTGCCAGCAGCTTAGTAGCGGGAGATGCCTACGAGCAGTACTTC. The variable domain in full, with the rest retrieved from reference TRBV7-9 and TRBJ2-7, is DTGVSQNPRHKITKRGQNVTFRCDPISEHNRLYWYRQTLGQGPEFLTYFQNEAQLEKSRLLSDRFSAERPKGSFSTLEIQRTEQGDSAMYLCASSLVAGDAYEQYFGPGTRLTVT.

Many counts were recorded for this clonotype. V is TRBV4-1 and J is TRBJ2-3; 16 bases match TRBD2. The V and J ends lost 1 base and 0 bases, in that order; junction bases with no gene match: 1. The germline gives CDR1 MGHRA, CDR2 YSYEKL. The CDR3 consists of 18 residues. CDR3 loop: CASSQGGLAGGSTDTQYF. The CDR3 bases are TGCGCCAGCAGCCAAGGGGGACTAGCGGGGGGGAGCACAGATACGCAGTATTTT.

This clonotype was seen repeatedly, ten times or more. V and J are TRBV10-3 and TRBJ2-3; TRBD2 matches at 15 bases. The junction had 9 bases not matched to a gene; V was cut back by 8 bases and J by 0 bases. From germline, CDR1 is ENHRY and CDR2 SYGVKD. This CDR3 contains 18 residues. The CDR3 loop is CAIGSGTSGGHSTDTQYF. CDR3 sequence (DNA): TGTGCCATCGGGAGTGGGACTAGCGGGGGGCATAGCACAGATACGCAGTATTTT.

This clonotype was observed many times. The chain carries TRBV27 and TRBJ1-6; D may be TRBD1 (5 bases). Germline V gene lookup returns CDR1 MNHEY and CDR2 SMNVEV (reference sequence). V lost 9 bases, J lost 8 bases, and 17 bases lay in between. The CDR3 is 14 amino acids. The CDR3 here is CASSNWGLYSPLHF. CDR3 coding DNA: TGTGCCAGTTCTAACTGGGGACTTTATTCACCCCTCCACTTT.

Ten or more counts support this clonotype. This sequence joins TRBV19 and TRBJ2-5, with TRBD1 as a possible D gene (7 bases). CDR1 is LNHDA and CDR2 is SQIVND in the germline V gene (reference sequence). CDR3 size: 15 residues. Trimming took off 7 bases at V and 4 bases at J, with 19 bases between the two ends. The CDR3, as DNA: TGTGCCAGTACCATGAGGAGGGGGCGCGGAGAGACCCAGTACTTC. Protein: CASTMRRGRGETQYF.

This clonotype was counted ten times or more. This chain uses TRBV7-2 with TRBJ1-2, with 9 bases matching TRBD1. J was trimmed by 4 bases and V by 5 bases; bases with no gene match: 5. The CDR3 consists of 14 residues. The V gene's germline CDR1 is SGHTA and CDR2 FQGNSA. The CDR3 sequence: CASSVGQGSYGYTF. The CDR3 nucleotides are TGTGCCAGCAGCGTTGGACAGGGGAGCTATGGCTACACCTTC.

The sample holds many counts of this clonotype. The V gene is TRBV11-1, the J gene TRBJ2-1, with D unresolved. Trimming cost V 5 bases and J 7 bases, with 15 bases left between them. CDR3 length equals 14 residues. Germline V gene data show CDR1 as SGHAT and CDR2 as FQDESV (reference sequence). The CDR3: CASSLRTPGNEQFF. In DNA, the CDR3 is TGTGCCAGCAGCCTCCGGACCCCCGGGAATGAGCAGTTCTTC.

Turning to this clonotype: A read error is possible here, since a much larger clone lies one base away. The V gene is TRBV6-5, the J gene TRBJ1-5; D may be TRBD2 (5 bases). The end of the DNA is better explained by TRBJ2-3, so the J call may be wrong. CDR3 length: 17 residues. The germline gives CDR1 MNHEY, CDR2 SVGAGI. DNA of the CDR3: TGTGCCAGCAGTTCCCGGGGAGAGAGGGATAGCAATCAGCCCCAGTATTTT. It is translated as CASSSRGERDSNQPQYF.

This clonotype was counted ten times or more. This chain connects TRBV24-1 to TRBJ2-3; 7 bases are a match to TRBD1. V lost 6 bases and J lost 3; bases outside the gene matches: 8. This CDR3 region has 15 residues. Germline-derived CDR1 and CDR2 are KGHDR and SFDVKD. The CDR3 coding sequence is TGTGCCACCAGTCACGGGACAGAGGGAACAGATACGCAGTATTTT. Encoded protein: CATSHGTEGTDTQYF.

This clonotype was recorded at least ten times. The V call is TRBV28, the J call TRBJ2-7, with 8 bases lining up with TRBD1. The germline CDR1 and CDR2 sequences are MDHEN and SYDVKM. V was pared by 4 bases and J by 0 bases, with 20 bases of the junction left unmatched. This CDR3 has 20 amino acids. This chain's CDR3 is CASSSWDSGQVGTYSYEQYF. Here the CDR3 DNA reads TGTGCCAGCAGTTCATGGGACTCGGGACAGGTCGGGACTTACTCCTACGAGCAGTACTTC.